Each of the 24 T cell receptor beta chains below was sequenced from the same sample in a study of T-cell reconstitution after alpha-beta-depleted transplantation in children. Unique molecular identifiers were built into the TCRbeta library. One entry per CDR3 protein, called by TCRdb with MiXCR from the PCR reads. The top ten clones hold 24% of a sample with around 130,000 distinct CDR3 sequences, 9.7% of them seen once. The sequencing used PBMCs, mostly from graft donor cells, collected 180 days after TCRalphabeta/CD19-depleted stem cell transplant. Receptors were obtained from a girl under two years old who had a stem cell transplant for combined immunodeficiency, so the T cells may come from the graft donor.

This clonotype was picked up a small number of times. The CDR3 nucleotides read TGTGCCAGCAGCTTGTTCCCTCAATCCCACAATGAGCAGTTCTTC. This codes for CASSLFPQSHNEQFF. The chain has TRBV5-5 and TRBJ2-1, with no clear D. Germline loops: CDR1 SGHKS, CDR2 YYEKEE (reference sequence). The CDR3 contains 15 residues. V lost 1 base, J lost 5 bases, and 13 bases lay in between.

The chain joins TRBV6-2 or TRBV6-3 to TRBJ1-1; D ambiguous. The CDR3 has 15 residues. Trimming shortened V by 3 bases and J by 0 bases, and 11 bases separated the two germline ends. The germline gives CDR1 MNHEY, CDR2 SVGEGT. DNA for the CDR3: TGTGCCAGCAGTTATGAAGGAATAATGAACACTGAAGCTTTCTTT. Translating it yields CASSYEGIMNTEAFF.

The V gene is TRBV5-5, the J gene TRBJ2-1; 7 bases match TRBD2. The V gene's germline CDR1 is SGHKS and CDR2 YYEKEE (reference sequence). There are 14 residues in the CDR3. The J segment lost 4 bases and the V segment lost 1 base, leaving 2 bases of the junction unmatched. CDR3 nucleotides: TGTGCCAGCAGCTTGAGCGGGATGTACAATGAGCAGTTCTTC. Protein sequence: CASSLSGMYNEQFF.

This clonotype turned up a few times. The rearrangement joins TRBV12-3 or TRBV12-4 to TRBJ2-3; 12 nucleotides line up with TRBD1. Trimming cost V 3 bases and J 4 bases; bases outside gene matches: 11. This CDR3 has 18 residues. The CDR3: CASSFRYQGQGASDTQYF. DNA of the CDR3: TGTGCCAGCAGTTTCCGATATCAGGGACAGGGGGCTTCAGATACGCAGTATTTT.

The chain is built from TRBV7-6 and TRBJ2-1; either TRBD1 or TRBD2 may supply D (5 bases each). The CDR3 length is 18 residues. V was trimmed by 2 bases and J by 8 bases, leaving 25 bases between them. The germline CDR1 and CDR2 sequences are SGHVS and FNYEAQ. The CDR3 coding sequence is TGTGCCAGCAGCTTAAAGTTGGGACCGGGACCAAATGTCCATGAGCAGTTCTTC. This codes for CASSLKLGPGPNVHEQFF.

This clonotype has a handful of counts. J is TRBJ1-4 and V is TRBV20-1, with 10 bases identical to TRBD1. Germline values: CDR1 DFQATT, CDR2 SNEGSKA (reference sequence). The CDR3 sequence is 17 residues long. J gave up 0 bases and V 0 bases, and 4 bases lay outside the gene matches. The CDR3 coding sequence is TGCAGTGCTAGAGATGGGACAGGGGACCCAACTAATGAAAAACTGTTTTTT. This encodes CSARDGTGDPTNEKLFF.

The V gene is TRBV7-6, the J gene TRBJ1-4; TRBD1 matches 8 bases. There are 16 residues in the CDR3. The germline V gene has CDR1 SGHVS and CDR2 FNYEAQ. The J segment lost 0 bases and the V segment lost 3 bases, leaving 3 bases of the junction unmatched. The CDR3 coding sequence is TGTGCCAGCAGCTTGGACAGGGCGGCAACTAATGAAAAACTGTTTTTT. It yields the protein CASSLDRAATNEKLFF. The whole variable domain, filled in from reference TRBV7-6 and TRBJ1-4, reads GAGVSQSPRYKVTKRGQDVALRCDPISGHVSLYWYRQALGQGPEFLTYFNYEAQQDKSGLPNDRFSAERPEGSISTLTIQRTEQRDSAMYRCASSLDRAATNEKLFFGSGTQLSVL.

This clonotype was detected many times. The V gene is TRBV6-5, the J gene TRBJ1-6; a possible D gene is TRBD1 (5 bases). Between the trimmed V and J ends, which lost 2 bases and 12 bases, there was a span of 11 bases. Looked up from germline, CDR1 is MNHEY and CDR2 is SVGAGI. The CDR3 totals 13 residues. This CDR3 reads CASSYRTQGPLHF. The CDR3 nucleotides are TGTGCCAGCAGTTACCGGACTCAGGGACCCCTCCACTTT.

This chain joins TRBV11-2 and TRBJ2-6; a possible D gene is TRBD1 (7 bases). The length of the CDR3 is 21 residues. The germline V gene has CDR1 SGHAT and CDR2 FQNNGV. V was clipped by 5 bases and J by 0 bases, with 26 bases between them. CDR3 sequence (DNA): TGTGCCAGCAGCCGAAGACAGGGCCAGGACTGGGGGGCCTCTGGGGCCAACGTCCTGACTTTC. Its protein is CASSRRQGQDWGASGANVLTF.

This clonotype was found many times. J is TRBJ2-7 and V is TRBV20-1; 10 positions match TRBD1. The germline V gene encodes CDR1 DFQATT and CDR2 SNEGSKA (reference sequence). This CDR3 comprises 15 residues. V trimming: 0 bases; J trimming: 4 bases; junction bases outside the gene matches: 6. CDR3 nucleotides: TGCAGTGCTAGAGATCGGACAGGGGGAAGGTACGAGCAGTACTTC. It translates to CSARDRTGGRYEQYF.

The chain carries TRBV5-1 and TRBJ2-3, with 10 positions matching TRBD2. This CDR3 comprises 16 residues. V was clipped by 2 bases and J by 0 bases; unmatched bases: 3. CDR1 is SGHRS, CDR2 YFSETQ, per germline. CDR3 amino acids: CASSFQLAGSTDTQYF. For the CDR3, the DNA is TGCGCCAGCAGCTTCCAACTAGCGGGAAGCACAGATACGCAGTATTTT.

The rearrangement joins TRBV4-3 to TRBJ2-2; D is undetermined. The CDR3 length is 15 residues. Looked up from germline, CDR1 is LGHNA and CDR2 is YSLEER. Trimming left V 0 bases short and J 3 bases short, with 8 bases between. The CDR3 region is CASSQEKSYTGELFF. The CDR3 DNA reads TGCGCCAGCAGCCAAGAGAAATCCTACACCGGGGAGCTGTTTTTT.

This clonotype was observed a handful of times. This chain connects TRBV10-3 to TRBJ1-5, with 9 bases lining up with TRBD1. V shed 6 bases and J 8 bases; nucleotides not matched to a gene: 5. This CDR3 spans 13 amino acids. Germline V CDR1 and CDR2: ENHRY, SYGVKD. The CDR3 loop is CAIRQGAKKPQHF. The CDR3 DNA is TGTGCCATCAGACAGGGGGCAAAAAAGCCCCAGCATTTT.

The V gene is TRBV18, the J gene TRBJ2-1, with D tentatively TRBD2 (5 bases). Trimming removed 2 bases from V and 2 bases from J, with 7 bases in between. CDR1 and CDR2 (germline): KGHSH, LQKENI. The CDR3 has 14 amino acids. The CDR3 protein is CASSPAGTYNEQFF. The CDR3 bases are TGTGCCAGCTCACCAGCCGGGACCTACAATGAGCAGTTCTTC.

The chain carries TRBV20-1 and TRBJ2-2; a weak D match, TRBD1 (5 bases). Germline lookup yields CDR1 DFQATT and CDR2 SNEGSKA (reference sequence). This CDR3 region has 17 residues. In DNA, the CDR3 is TGCAGCGCTTCGTCCCCCGGACACTACCTTCACACCGGGGAGCTGTTTTTT. Amino acids: CSASSPGHYLHTGELFF.

This clonotype occurred a few times. The chain uses TRBV20-1 and TRBJ1-3; D is unresolved. Looked up from germline, CDR1 is DFQATT and CDR2 is SNEGSKA (reference sequence). This CDR3 region has 15 residues. V lost 0 bases and J 0 bases, leaving 9 bases between the germline ends. CDR3 nucleotide sequence: TGCAGTGCTAGAGATCCACTGAGCTCTGGAAACACCATATATTTT. This sequence encodes CSARDPLSSGNTIYF.

The chain joins TRBV29-1 to TRBJ2-7; no definite D call. The ends were cut back, 7 bases at V and 3 bases at J, with 10 bases in the middle. This CDR3 is built from 11 residues. Germline CDR1 reads SQVTM; CDR2 reads ANQGSEA. CDR3 sequence: CSAASDYEQYF. The CDR3 nucleotides are TGCAGCGCTGCCTCGGACTACGAGCAGTACTTC.

This chain links TRBV5-1 with TRBJ2-2; D is uncertain. In germline, CDR1 is SGHRS, CDR2 YFSETQ. This CDR3 contains 15 residues. The V end was cut by 1 base, the J end by 0 bases, with 7 bases between. The CDR3 protein is CASSLSAANTGELFF. DNA for the CDR3: TGCGCCAGCAGCTTGTCCGCGGCGAACACCGGGGAGCTGTTTTTT.

The chain is built from TRBV5-5 and TRBJ1-2; D not resolved. From germline, CDR1 is SGHKS and CDR2 YYEKEE (reference sequence). The CDR3 has 17 residues. The V and J ends lost 4 bases and 9 bases respectively, with 28 bases between them. In DNA, the CDR3 is TGTGCCAGCAGCGTAGTAGGAGACTTCAAGCGTCTTTGGCGCTACACCTTC. This translates into CASSVVGDFKRLWRYTF.

The rearrangement joins TRBV5-1 to TRBJ2-7; D is possibly TRBD1 (7 bases). The CDR3 covers 16 residues. V was shortened by 1 base and J by 0 bases, with 14 bases between the two germline ends. Per the germline V gene, CDR1 is SGHRS and CDR2 is YFSETQ. This chain's CDR3 is CASSLRGTESSYEQYF. The CDR3 region has the DNA TGCGCCAGCAGCTTGCGGGGGACAGAGAGCTCCTACGAGCAGTACTTC.

In its sample, this clonotype was seen a few times. The chain recombines TRBV2 with TRBJ2-7; 7 bases fit TRBD2. CDR1 is SNHLY, CDR2 FYNNEI, per germline. CDR3 length: 15 residues. J gave up 5 bases and V 6 bases, and 13 bases lay outside the gene matches. This CDR3 reads CASRGGSGPPDEQYF. DNA of the CDR3: TGTGCCAGCAGAGGCGGGAGTGGTCCCCCGGACGAGCAGTACTTC.

This clonotype occurred a few times. The rearrangement joins TRBV4-3 to TRBJ2-2, with unresolved D. This CDR3 is 17 amino acids long. Germline V gene data show CDR1 as LGHNA and CDR2 as YSLEER. Trimming stripped 0 bases from V and 6 bases from J, with 17 bases between. Here the CDR3 DNA reads TGCGCCAGCAGCCAAGATATTCGTGGCGGTAGAGCCGGGGAGCTGTTTTTT. The encoded protein is CASSQDIRGGRAGELFF.

This clonotype was recorded a few times. The chain links TRBV12-3 or TRBV12-4 to TRBJ2-5, with no clear D. The V and J ends lost 1 base and 7 bases respectively, with 10 bases between them. The CDR3 contains 13 residues. CDR3 DNA sequence: TGTGCCAGCAGTTTAGTCGACTTTGGGACCCAGTACTTC. Its translation is CASSLVDFGTQYF.

This clonotype was seen a handful of times. The V call is TRBV28, the J call TRBJ2-7; 15 bases line up with TRBD2. The CDR3 spans 18 residues. Per the germline V gene, CDR1 is MDHEN and CDR2 is SYDVKM. The ends lost 3 bases at V and 1 base at J; junction bases unmatched: 7. The CDR3 region is CASSFVPGLAGGSYEQYF. CDR3 in DNA: TGTGCCAGCAGTTTTGTTCCGGGACTAGCGGGGGGTTCCTACGAGCAGTACTTC. The entire variable domain, with the rest obtained from reference TRBV28 and TRBJ2-7, is as follows: DVKVTQSSRYLVKRTGEKVFLECVQDMDHENMFWYRQDPGLGLRLIYFSYDVKMKEKGDIPEGYSVSREKKERFSLILESASTNQTSMYLCASSFVPGLAGGSYEQYFGPGTRLTVT.